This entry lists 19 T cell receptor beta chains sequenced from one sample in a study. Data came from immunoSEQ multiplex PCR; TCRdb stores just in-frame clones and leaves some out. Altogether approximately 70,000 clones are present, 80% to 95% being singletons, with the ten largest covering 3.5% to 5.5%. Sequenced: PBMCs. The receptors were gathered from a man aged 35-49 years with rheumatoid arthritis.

The CDR3 sequence: CASSLDYSYEQYF. The CDR3 DNA reads as TGTGCCAGCAGCTTGGACTATTCCTACGAGCAGTACTTC. This chain links TRBV5-6 with TRBJ2-7; D unclear. The CDR3 totals 13 residues. CDR1 SGHDT and CDR2 YYEEEE come from the germline V gene. V was cut by 0 bases and J by 1 base, with 5 bases left in between.

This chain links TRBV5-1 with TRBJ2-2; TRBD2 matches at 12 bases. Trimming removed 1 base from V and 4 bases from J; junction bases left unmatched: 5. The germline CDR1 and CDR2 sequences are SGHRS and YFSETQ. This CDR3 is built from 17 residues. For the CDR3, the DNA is TGCGCCAGCAGCTTGCCTAGCGGGGGGGCGACCACCGGGGAGCTGTTTTTT. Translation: CASSLPSGGATTGELFF.

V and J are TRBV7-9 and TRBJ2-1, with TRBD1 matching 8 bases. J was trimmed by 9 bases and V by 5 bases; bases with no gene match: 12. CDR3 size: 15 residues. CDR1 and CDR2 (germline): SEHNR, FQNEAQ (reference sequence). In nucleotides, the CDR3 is TGTGCCAGCAGCACCCGGACAGGGAAAGCTATTGAGCAGTTCTTC. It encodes CASSTRTGKAIEQFF.

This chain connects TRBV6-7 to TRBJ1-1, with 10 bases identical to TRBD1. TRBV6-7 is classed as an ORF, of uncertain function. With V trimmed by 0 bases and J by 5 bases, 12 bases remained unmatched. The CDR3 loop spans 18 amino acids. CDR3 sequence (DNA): TGTGCCAGCAGTTACTCGTCGCGGGACAGGGGTGTAGGGACTGAAGCTTTCTTT. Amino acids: CASSYSSRDRGVGTEAFF.

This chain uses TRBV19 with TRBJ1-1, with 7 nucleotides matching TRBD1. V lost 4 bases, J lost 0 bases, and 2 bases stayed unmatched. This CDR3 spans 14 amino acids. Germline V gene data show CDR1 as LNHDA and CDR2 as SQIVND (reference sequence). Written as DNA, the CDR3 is TGTGCCAGTAGTAGAGACAGGGTGAACACTGAAGCTTTCTTT. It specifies CASSRDRVNTEAFF. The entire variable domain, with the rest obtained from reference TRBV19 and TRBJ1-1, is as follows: DGGITQSPKYLFRKEGQNVTLSCEQNLNHDAMYWYRQDPGQGLRLIYYSQIVNDFQKGDIAEGYSVSREKKESFPLTVTSAQKNPTAFYLCASSRDRVNTEAFFGQGTRLTVV.

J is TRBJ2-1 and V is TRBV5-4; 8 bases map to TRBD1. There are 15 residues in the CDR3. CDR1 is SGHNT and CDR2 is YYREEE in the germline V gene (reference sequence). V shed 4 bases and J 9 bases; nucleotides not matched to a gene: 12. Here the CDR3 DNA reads TGTGCCAGCAGCCCCCCCCAGGGGGCCTTTGGTGAGCAGTTCTTC. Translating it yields CASSPPQGAFGEQFF.

CDR3 residues: CASSVQWNDGSTDTQYF. CDR3 bases: TGTGCCAGCAGCGTACAGTGGAACGACGGAAGCACAGATACGCAGTATTTT. The chain joins TRBV9 to TRBJ2-3, with no clear D. The CDR3 is made up of 17 amino acids. Trimming took off 1 base at V and 0 bases at J, with 15 bases between the two ends. Germline V lookup: CDR1 SGDLS, CDR2 YYNGEE.

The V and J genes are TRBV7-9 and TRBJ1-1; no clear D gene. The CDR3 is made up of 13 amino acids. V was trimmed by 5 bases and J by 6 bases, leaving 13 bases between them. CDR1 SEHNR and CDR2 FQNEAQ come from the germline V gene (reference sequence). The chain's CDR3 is CASSAPLSPEAFF. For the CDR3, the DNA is TGTGCCAGCAGCGCCCCCCTTTCCCCTGAAGCTTTCTTT.

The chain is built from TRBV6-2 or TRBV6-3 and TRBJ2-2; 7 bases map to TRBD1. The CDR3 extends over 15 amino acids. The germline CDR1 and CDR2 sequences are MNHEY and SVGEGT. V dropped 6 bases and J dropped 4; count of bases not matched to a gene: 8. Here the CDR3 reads CASSPWTGGTGELFF. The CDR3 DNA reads TGTGCCAGCAGCCCCTGGACAGGTGGCACCGGGGAGCTGTTTTTT.

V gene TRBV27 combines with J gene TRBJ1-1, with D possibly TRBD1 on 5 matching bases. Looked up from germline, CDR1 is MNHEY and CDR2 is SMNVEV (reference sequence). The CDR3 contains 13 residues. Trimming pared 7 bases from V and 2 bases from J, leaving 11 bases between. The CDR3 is CASKPGGNTEAFF. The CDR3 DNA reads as TGTGCCAGCAAACCGGGGGGTAACACTGAAGCTTTCTTT.

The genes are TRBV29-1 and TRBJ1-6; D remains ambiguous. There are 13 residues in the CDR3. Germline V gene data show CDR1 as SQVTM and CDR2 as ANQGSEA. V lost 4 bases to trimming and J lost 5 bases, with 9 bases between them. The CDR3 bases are TGCAGCGTTGTAGTTGGGAATAATTCACCCCTCCACTTT. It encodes CSVVVGNNSPLHF.

CDR3 DNA sequence: TGTGCCAGTAGTAGGGGACAGGGGGCGCGTAATGAGCAGTTCTTC. This translates into CASSRGQGARNEQFF. The chain has TRBV19 and TRBJ2-1; 12 positions match TRBD1. CDR1 is LNHDA and CDR2 is SQIVND in the germline V gene (reference sequence). V trimming: 4 bases; J trimming: 7 bases; junction bases outside the gene matches: 5. This CDR3 region has 15 residues. Combining the CDR3 with reference TRBV19 and TRBJ2-1 gives the whole variable domain DGGITQSPKYLFRKEGQNVTLSCEQNLNHDAMYWYRQDPGQGLRLIYYSQIVNDFQKGDIAEGYSVSREKKESFPLTVTSAQKNPTAFYLCASSRGQGARNEQFFGPGTRLTVL.

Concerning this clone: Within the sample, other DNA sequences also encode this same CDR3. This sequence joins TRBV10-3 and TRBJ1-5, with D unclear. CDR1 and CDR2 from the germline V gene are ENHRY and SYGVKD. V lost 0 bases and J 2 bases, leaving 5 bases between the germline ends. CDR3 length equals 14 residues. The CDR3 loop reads CAISESGGNQPQHF. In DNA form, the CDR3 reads TGTGCCATCAGTGAGTCTGGAGGCAATCAGCCCCAGCATTTT.

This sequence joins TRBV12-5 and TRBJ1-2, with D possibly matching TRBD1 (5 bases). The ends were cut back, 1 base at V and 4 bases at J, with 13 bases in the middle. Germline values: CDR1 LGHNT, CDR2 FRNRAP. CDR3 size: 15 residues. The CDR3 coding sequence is TGTGCTAGTGGTTTGGGAGAGGGGTCTGGCTATGGCTACACCTTC. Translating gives CASGLGEGSGYGYTF. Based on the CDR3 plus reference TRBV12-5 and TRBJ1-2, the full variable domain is DARVTQTPRHKVTEMGQEVTMRCQPILGHNTVFWYRQTMMQGLELLAYFRNRAPLDDSGMPKDRFSAEMPDATLATLKIQPSEPRDSAVYFCASGLGEGSGYGYTFGSGTRLTVV.

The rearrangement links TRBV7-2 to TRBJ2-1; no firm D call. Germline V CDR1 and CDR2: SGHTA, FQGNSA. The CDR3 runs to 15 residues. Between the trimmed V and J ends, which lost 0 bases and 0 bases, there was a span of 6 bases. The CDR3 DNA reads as TGTGCCAGCAGCTTAGCCCCCAGCTCCTACAATGAGCAGTTCTTC. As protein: CASSLAPSSYNEQFF.

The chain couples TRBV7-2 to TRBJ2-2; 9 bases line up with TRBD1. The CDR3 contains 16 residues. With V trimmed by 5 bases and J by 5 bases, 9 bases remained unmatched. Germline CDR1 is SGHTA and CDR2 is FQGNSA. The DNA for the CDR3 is TGTGCCAGCAGCGCCGGGACAGGGCAACGAACCGGGGAGCTGTTTTTT. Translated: CASSAGTGQRTGELFF.

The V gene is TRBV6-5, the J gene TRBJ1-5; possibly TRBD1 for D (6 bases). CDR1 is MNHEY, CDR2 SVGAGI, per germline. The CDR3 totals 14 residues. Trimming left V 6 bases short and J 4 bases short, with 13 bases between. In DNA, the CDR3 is TGTGCCAGCAGCGCCGACAGGATGAATCAGCCCCAGCATTTT. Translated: CASSADRMNQPQHF.

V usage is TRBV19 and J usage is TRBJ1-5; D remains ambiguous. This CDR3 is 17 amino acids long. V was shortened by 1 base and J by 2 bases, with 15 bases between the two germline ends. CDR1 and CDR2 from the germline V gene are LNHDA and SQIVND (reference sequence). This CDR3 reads CASSIVRYARGNQPQHF. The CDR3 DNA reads TGTGCCAGTAGTATAGTCAGGTACGCTCGCGGCAATCAGCCCCAGCATTTT.

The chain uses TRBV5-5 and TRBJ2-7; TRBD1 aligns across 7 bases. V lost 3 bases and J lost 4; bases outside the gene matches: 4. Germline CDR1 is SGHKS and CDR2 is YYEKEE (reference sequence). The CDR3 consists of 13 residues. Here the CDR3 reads CASSWGQIYEQYF. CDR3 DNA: TGTGCCAGCAGCTGGGGACAGATATACGAGCAGTACTTC. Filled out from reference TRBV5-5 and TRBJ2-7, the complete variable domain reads DAGVTQSPTHLIKTRGQQVTLRCSPISGHKSVSWYQQVLGQGPQFIFQYYEKEERGRGNFPDRFSARQFPNYSSELNVNALLLGDSALYLCASSWGQIYEQYFGPGTRLTVT.